This T cell receptor (beta chain) came from a study of shared clonotypes between healthy human individuals. Regarding this clone: The likely explanation is a read error, given a far larger clone one base away. The sample holds other DNA sequences that translate to the same CDR3.

The CDR3 loop spans 15 amino acids. CDR1 and CDR2 (germline): SGHDT, YYEEEE. Spread over ten immunoSEQ deep assay plates, unsorted PBMC DNA underwent sequencing. The protocol was immunoSEQ multiplex PCR, while the TCRdb copy is restricted to in-frame clones and leaves out a portion. The repertoire holds about 520,000 clones, with more than 65% as singletons. The source is a woman aged 40 to 49 in good health. Some clones in this sample may be carry-over from other donors' samples. The sample comprised PBMCs. The rearrangement links TRBV5-6 to TRBJ1-5, with 9 bases identical to TRBD1. The CDR3 DNA reads as TGTGCCAGCAGCTCGGGACAGGGTGGCAATCAGCCACAGCATTTT. Its protein is CASSSGQGGNQPQHF.